These 6 T cell receptor beta chains came from one sample sequenced in a study of T cell repertoires in cytomegalovirus infection. A single record per CDR3 protein comes from TCRdb applying MiXCR to the reads. The profile shows fewer than 550,000 distinct CDR3 sequences, more than 15% of them singletons. Source material: CD8+ T cells from PBMCs. The origin of the receptors is a human donor in good health (CMV status not recorded). Some clones in this sample may be carry-over from other donors' samples.

The chain has TRBV10-3 and TRBJ2-3, with no clear D. CDR1 and CDR2 from the germline V gene are ENHRY and SYGVKD. Trimming cost V 2 bases and J 2 bases, with 5 bases left between them. The CDR3 extends over 13 amino acids. The CDR3 region is CAISEPNTDTQYF. CDR3 nucleotides: TGTGCCATCAGTGAGCCTAACACAGATACGCAGTATTTT.

The V call is TRBV27, the J call TRBJ2-7; TRBD1 aligns across 12 bases. The ends lost 3 bases at V and 6 bases at J; junction bases unmatched: 6. Looked up from germline, CDR1 is MNHEY and CDR2 is SMNVEV (reference sequence). This CDR3 is built from 15 residues. The CDR3 sequence: CASSFGTGGRGEQYF. In DNA form, the CDR3 reads TGTGCCAGCAGTTTTGGGACAGGGGGCAGAGGCGAGCAGTACTTC.

This clonotype was counted only a few times. Since a much larger clone is just one base distant, this may be a read error. The chain has TRBV7-8 and TRBJ1-2, with 9 bases aligning to TRBD1. The germline gives CDR1 SGHVS, CDR2 FQNEAQ. CDR3 length equals 17 residues. The CDR3 spells CARSSPGTGTLRDGYTF. As DNA, the CDR3 is TGTGCCAGAAGCTCACCCGGGACAGGGACCCTTCGCGATGGCTACACCTTC.

V gene TRBV2 combines with J gene TRBJ2-5, with 8 positions matching TRBD2. V lost 10 bases, J lost 5 bases, and 9 bases stayed unmatched. This CDR3 is 13 amino acids long. Germline V lookup: CDR1 SNHLY, CDR2 FYNNEI. The CDR3 DNA reads as TGTGCCACCATGACTAGCGAGGGGGAGACCCAGTACTTC. Its translation: CATMTSEGETQYF.

This clonotype was counted only a few times. The chain uses TRBV6-4 and TRBJ2-1; 10 bases line up with TRBD2. V shed 0 bases and J 5 bases; nucleotides not matched to a gene: 4. The CDR3 extends over 16 amino acids. The germline V gene has CDR1 MRHNA and CDR2 SNTAGT. The CDR3 nucleotides read TGTGCCAGCAGTGACTCTGAGCGGGGGGGCCACAATGAGCAGTTCTTC. Its protein product is CASSDSERGGHNEQFF.

In its sample, this clonotype was seen many times. The chain joins TRBV7-6 to TRBJ2-2, with TRBD1 as a possible D gene (6 bases). The V gene lost 4 bases and the J gene lost 5 bases, with 11 bases spanning the gap. Germline values: CDR1 SGHVS, CDR2 FNYEAQ. The CDR3 runs to 14 residues. The CDR3 loop reads CASSSPRGTGELFF. The CDR3 nucleotides are TGTGCCAGCAGCTCCCCCAGGGGAACCGGGGAGCTGTTTTTT.